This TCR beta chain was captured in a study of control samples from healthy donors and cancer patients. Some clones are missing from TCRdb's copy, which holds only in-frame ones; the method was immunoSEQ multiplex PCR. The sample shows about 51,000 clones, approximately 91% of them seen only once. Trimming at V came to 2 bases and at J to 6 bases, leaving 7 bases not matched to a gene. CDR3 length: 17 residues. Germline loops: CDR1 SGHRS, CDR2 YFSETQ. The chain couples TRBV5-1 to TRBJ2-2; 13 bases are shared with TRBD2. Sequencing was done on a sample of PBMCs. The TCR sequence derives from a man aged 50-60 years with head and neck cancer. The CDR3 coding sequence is TGCGCCAGCAGCTTTGGGACTAGCGGGATTTTGGCCGGGGAGCTGTTTTTT. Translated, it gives CASSFGTSGILAGELFF.